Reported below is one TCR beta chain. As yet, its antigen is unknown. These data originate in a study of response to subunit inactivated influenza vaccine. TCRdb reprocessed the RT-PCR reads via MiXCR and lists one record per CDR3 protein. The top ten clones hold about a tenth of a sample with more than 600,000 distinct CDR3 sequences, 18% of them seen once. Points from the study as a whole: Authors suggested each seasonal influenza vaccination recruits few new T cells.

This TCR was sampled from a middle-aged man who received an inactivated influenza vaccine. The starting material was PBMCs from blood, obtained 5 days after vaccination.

CDR3 in DNA: TGTGCCAGCAGCCCCCTGACAGGGGGCCTAACTTACGAGCAGTACTTC. This encodes CASSPLTGGLTYEQYF. The chain carries TRBV7-9 and TRBJ2-7; 10 bases map to TRBD1. CDR1 SEHNR and CDR2 FQNEAQ come from the germline V gene (reference sequence). V shed 5 bases, J shed 4 bases, and the junction held 11 bases outside the gene matches. There are 16 residues in the CDR3. Complete variable domain (other parts from reference TRBV7-9 and TRBJ2-7): DTGVSQNPRHKITKRGQNVTFRCDPISEHNRLYWYRQTLGQGPEFLTYFQNEAQLEKSRLLSDRFSAERPKGSFSTLEIQRTEQGDSAMYLCASSPLTGGLTYEQYFGPGTRLTVT.